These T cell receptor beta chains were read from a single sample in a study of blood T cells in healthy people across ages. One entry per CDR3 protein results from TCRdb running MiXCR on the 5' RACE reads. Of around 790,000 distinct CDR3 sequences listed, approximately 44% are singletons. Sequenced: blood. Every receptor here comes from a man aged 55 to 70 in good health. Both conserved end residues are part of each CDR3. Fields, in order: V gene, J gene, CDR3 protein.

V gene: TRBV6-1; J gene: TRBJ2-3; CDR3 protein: CASSSAGRLTDTQYF
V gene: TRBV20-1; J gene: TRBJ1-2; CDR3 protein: CSAREMEIQGGFDYGYTF
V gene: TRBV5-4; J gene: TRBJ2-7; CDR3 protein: CASSLEDGSSYEQYF
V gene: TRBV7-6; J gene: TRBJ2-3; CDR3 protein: CASSLGQVFTDTQYF
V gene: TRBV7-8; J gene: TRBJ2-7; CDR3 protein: CAGSLRGGIDEQYF
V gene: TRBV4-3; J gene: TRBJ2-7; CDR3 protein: CASSQEWPGYEQYF
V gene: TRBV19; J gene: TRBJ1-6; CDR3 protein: CASSLRPDNSPLHF
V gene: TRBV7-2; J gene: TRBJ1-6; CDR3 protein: CASSFLTGNSPLHF
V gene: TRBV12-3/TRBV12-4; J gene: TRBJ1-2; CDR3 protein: CASSQYGEFYGYTF
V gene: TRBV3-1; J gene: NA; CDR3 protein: CASSRRDKATYEQYF
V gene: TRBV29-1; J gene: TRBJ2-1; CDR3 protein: CSVERGSSYNEQFF
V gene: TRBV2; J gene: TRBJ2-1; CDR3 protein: CASSVRGEGGEQFF
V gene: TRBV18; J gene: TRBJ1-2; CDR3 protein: CASPLQGSNYGYTF
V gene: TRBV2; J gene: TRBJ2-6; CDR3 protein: CASSVLEPGANVLTF
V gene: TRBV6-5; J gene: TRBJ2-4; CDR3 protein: CASSYTGTELAKNIQYF
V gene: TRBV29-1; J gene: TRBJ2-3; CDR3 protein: CSVEGSATGQYTQYF
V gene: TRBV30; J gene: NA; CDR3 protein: CAWSVGRLKFRANIQYF
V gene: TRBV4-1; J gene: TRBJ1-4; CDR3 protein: CASSQERGPNEKLFF
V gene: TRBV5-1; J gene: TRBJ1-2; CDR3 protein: CASSFGTGGGGYTF
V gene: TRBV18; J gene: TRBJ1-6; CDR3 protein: CASSPTDYLALNSPLHF
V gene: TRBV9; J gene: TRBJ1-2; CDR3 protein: CASSPEGQGFYGYTF
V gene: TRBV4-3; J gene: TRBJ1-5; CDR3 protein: CASSQDIGAWNQPQHF
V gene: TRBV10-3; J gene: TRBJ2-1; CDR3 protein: CAISERNLREEQFF
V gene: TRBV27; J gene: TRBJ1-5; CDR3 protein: CARSLGLNQPQHF
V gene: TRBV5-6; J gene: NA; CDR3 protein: CASSMGLPYEQYF
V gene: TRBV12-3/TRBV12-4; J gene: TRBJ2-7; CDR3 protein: CASRKPGLALQYF
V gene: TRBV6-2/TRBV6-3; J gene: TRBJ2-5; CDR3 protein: CASSSLWGVKETQYF
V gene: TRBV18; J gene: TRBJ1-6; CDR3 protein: CASSPYRGESYSPLHF
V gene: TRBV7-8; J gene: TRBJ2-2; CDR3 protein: CASSLPGTSTGELFF
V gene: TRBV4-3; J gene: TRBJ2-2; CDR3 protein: CASSQDRAEAAGGYTGELFF
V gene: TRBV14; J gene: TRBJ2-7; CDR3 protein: CASSQDIRSYEQYF
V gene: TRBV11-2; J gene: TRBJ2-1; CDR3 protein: CASSVVSEQFF
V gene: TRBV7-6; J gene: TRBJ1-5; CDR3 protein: CASSLGAPSPQHF
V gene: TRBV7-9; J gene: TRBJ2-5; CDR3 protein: CASSNEGTPLETQYF